These 24 T cell receptor beta chains came from one sample sequenced in a study of Ad26.COV2.S vaccination and SARS-CoV-2 variants (dated by TCRdb to the early 2020s). The library relied on the immunoSEQ multiplex PCR assay. TCRdb mirrors the immuneACCESS table, restricted to in-frame sequences. Some clones are absent from its copies; in checked studies, under half trace to an unresolved V gene, and the reason for the others is unknown. For this sample the table gives 180,000 or so clones, of which around 88% were detected only once. About 5.5% of the sample is taken by the ten largest. The time point label for this specimen denotes: individuals recovered from natural SARS-CoV-2 infection. The specimen was peripheral blood, collected after recovery from COVID-19. The receptors originated from a human donor who had recovered from COVID-19.

This chain joins TRBV24-1 and TRBJ2-5; D remains ambiguous. CDR3 length: 15 residues. The ends were cut back, 3 bases at V and 1 base at J, with 11 bases in the middle. From germline, CDR1 is KGHDR and CDR2 SFDVKD. CDR3 protein: CATSDTRYSQETQYF. The CDR3 nucleotides are TGTGCCACCAGTGATACCCGGTACAGCCAAGAGACCCAGTACTTC.

The chain combines TRBV5-4 with TRBJ2-5; TRBD1 matches at 9 bases. The germline gives CDR1 SGHNT, CDR2 YYREEE (reference sequence). The CDR3 loop spans 15 amino acids. J lost 5 bases, V lost 1 base, and 6 bases had no gene match. In DNA form, the CDR3 reads TGTGCCAGCAGCTTGCCGACAGGGGGATTGGAGACCCAGTACTTC. Translated, it gives CASSLPTGGLETQYF. Using reference TRBV5-4 and TRBJ2-5 for the parts outside the CDR3, the full variable domain is ETGVTQSPTHLIKTRGQQVTLRCSSQSGHNTVSWYQQALGQGPQFIFQYYREEENGRGNFPPRFSGLQFPNYSSELNVNALELDDSALYLCASSLPTGGLETQYFGPGTRLLVL.

The chain couples TRBV14 to TRBJ2-3; 9 nucleotides match TRBD1. V was pared by 3 bases and J by 1 base, with 14 bases of the junction left unmatched. The CDR3 loop spans 19 amino acids. In germline, CDR1 is SGHDN, CDR2 FVKESK. The CDR3 reads CASSHPGAYRGRGTDTQYF. The CDR3 nucleotides are TGTGCCAGCAGCCATCCAGGGGCCTACAGGGGGCGAGGCACAGATACGCAGTATTTT. The variable domain in full, completed from reference TRBV14 and TRBJ2-3, reads EAGVTQFPSHSVIEKGQTVTLRCDPISGHDNLYWYRRVMGKEIKFLLHFVKESKQDESGMPNNRFLAERTGGTYSTLKVQPAELEDSGVYFCASSHPGAYRGRGTDTQYFGPGTRLTVL.

The chain uses TRBV6-6 and TRBJ2-5; TRBD2 aligns across 11 bases. V trimming: 7 bases; J trimming: 1 base; junction bases outside the gene matches: 8. The CDR3 has 16 amino acids. The germline gives CDR1 MNHNY, CDR2 SVGAGI (reference sequence). The CDR3 DNA reads as TGTGCCAGCACCTATTTAGGACTAGCGGGCCAAGAGACCCAGTACTTC. Its protein product is CASTYLGLAGQETQYF.

The V call is TRBV7-8, the J call TRBJ2-1; weak D call: TRBD2 (7 bases). With 1 base removed from V and 4 bases from J, the gap between germline ends came to 14 bases. CDR3 length: 16 residues. Germline CDR1 SGHVS, CDR2 FQNEAQ. The DNA for the CDR3 is TGTGCCAGCAGCTTAGGTGGGGCGGGGGCATACAATGAGCAGTTCTTC. Its protein is CASSLGGAGAYNEQFF.

The genes are TRBV14 and TRBJ2-7; TRBD1 agrees at 7 bases. The CDR3 is 19 amino acids. The V and J ends lost 4 bases and 0 bases, in that order; junction bases with no gene match: 18. Per germline, CDR1 SGHDN and CDR2 FVKESK. DNA of the CDR3: TGTGCCAGCAGCCGATCGACAGGGCCCTGGTCGGTGGCCTCCTACGAGCAGTACTTC. Translating it yields CASSRSTGPWSVASYEQYF.

This clone was counted between two and nine times. V usage is TRBV12-1 and J usage is TRBJ2-7; whether TRBD1, the table's D call, matches the DNA was not checked. TRBV12-1 is a documented pseudogene. The CDR3 totals 16 residues. The CDR3 protein is CASSFFFDRTYYEQYF. The CDR3 DNA sequence: TGTGCCAGCAGCTTTTTCTTTGACAGGACCTACTACGAGCAGTACTTC.

This chain connects TRBV30 to TRBJ1-1, with a tentative D call TRBD1 (5 bases). This CDR3 has 14 residues. V was shortened by 3 bases and J by 1 base, with 12 bases between the two germline ends. In germline, CDR1 is GTSNPN, CDR2 SVGIG (reference sequence). CDR3 amino acids: CAWRSGTGNTEAFF. For the CDR3, the DNA is TGTGCCTGGAGAAGCGGTACAGGGAACACTGAAGCTTTCTTT.

The chain links TRBV30 to TRBJ1-2; D ambiguous. Germline-derived CDR1 and CDR2 are GTSNPN and SVGIG (reference sequence). The V gene lost 2 bases and the J gene lost 0 bases, with 10 bases spanning the gap. The CDR3 has 14 residues. Here the CDR3 DNA reads TGTGCCTGGAGTAGAATGGCAGCTAACTATGGCTACACCTTC. Protein product: CAWSRMAANYGYTF.

The rearrangement links TRBV5-1 to TRBJ2-5; D may be TRBD1 (6 bases). The CDR3 has 14 residues. The germline CDR1 and CDR2 sequences are SGHRS and YFSETQ. V lost 6 bases to trimming and J lost 0 bases, with 12 bases between them. CDR3 loop: CASTGTRYQETQYF. CDR3 DNA: TGCGCCAGCACCGGGACACGGTACCAAGAGACCCAGTACTTC.

The chain combines TRBV19 with TRBJ2-2; either TRBD1 or TRBD2 may supply D (5 bases each). Deletions cut 6 bases from V and 2 bases from J, with 19 bases between. The CDR3 has 17 residues. Germline CDR1 is LNHDA and CDR2 is SQIVND (reference sequence). CDR3 sequence: CASRPSREPTNTGELFF. The CDR3, as DNA: TGTGCCAGTAGACCCTCCAGGGAGCCAACTAACACCGGGGAGCTGTTTTTT.

The chain is built from TRBV4-1 and TRBJ2-2; 9 positions agree with TRBD1. Unmatched junction bases numbered 8, after V lost 4 bases and J lost 8 bases. This CDR3 is 15 amino acids long. Germline values: CDR1 MGHRA, CDR2 YSYEKL. CDR3: CASSPRDRVRGELFF. CDR3 DNA sequence: TGCGCCAGCAGCCCCCGGGACAGGGTGCGTGGGGAGCTGTTTTTT.

The chain joins TRBV6-4 to TRBJ2-1, with TRBD2 matching 14 bases. V lost 0 bases to trimming and J lost 10 bases; unmatched junction nucleotides: 14. The CDR3 loop spans 19 amino acids. The germline gives CDR1 MRHNA, CDR2 SNTAGT. The CDR3: CASSDSSHLGLAGVGEQFF. The CDR3 DNA follows: TGTGCCAGCAGTGACTCGAGTCACTTGGGACTAGCGGGAGTTGGCGAGCAGTTCTTC.

The V and J genes are TRBV5-1 and TRBJ2-3; D possibly corresponds to TRBD1 (6 bases). Germline V CDR1 and CDR2: SGHRS, YFSETQ. This CDR3 is 17 amino acids long. V lost 0 bases and J 1 base, leaving 15 bases between the germline ends. The CDR3 protein is CASSLGTTGKGTDTQYF. CDR3 bases: TGCGCCAGCAGCTTGGGGACAACAGGGAAGGGCACAGATACGCAGTATTTT.

J is TRBJ2-5 and V is TRBV13; D unclear. The CDR3 totals 13 residues. CDR1 is PRHDT, CDR2 FYEKMQ, per germline (reference sequence). V gave up 8 bases and J gave up 5 bases, with 15 bases separating them. The CDR3 coding sequence is TGTGCCAGCGGTGACGGCGCCCCGGAGACCCAGTACTTC. Translated: CASGDGAPETQYF.

The chain is built from TRBV19 and TRBJ2-5; TRBD2 matches at 12 bases. The germline V gene has CDR1 LNHDA and CDR2 SQIVND (reference sequence). This CDR3 is 16 amino acids long. With V trimmed by 4 bases and J by 2 bases, 5 bases remained unmatched. CDR3 region: CASSSPGTSGQETQYF. The CDR3 DNA reads as TGTGCCAGTAGTAGCCCCGGGACTAGCGGGCAAGAGACCCAGTACTTC.

The chain is built from TRBV5-5 and TRBJ1-1; no clear D gene. The ends were cut back, 0 bases at V and 1 base at J, with 7 bases in the middle. Germline-derived CDR1 and CDR2 are SGHKS and YYEKEE (reference sequence). The CDR3 sequence is 14 residues long. This CDR3 is CASSLAVQNTEAFF. CDR3 DNA sequence: TGTGCCAGCAGCTTGGCAGTTCAGAACACTGAAGCTTTCTTT. The variable domain in full, completed from reference TRBV5-5 and TRBJ1-1, reads DAGVTQSPTHLIKTRGQQVTLRCSPISGHKSVSWYQQVLGQGPQFIFQYYEKEERGRGNFPDRFSARQFPNYSSELNVNALLLGDSALYLCASSLAVQNTEAFFGQGTRLTVV.

V and J are TRBV7-6 and TRBJ2-1, with 8 bases aligning to TRBD2. Trimming cost V 4 bases and J 3 bases; bases outside gene matches: 14. The CDR3 has 18 amino acids. Germline V gives CDR1 SGHVS, CDR2 FNYEAQ. The CDR3 is CASSSARSSGDNYNEQFF. CDR3 in DNA: TGTGCCAGCAGCTCCGCTAGGAGTAGCGGGGACAACTACAATGAGCAGTTCTTC.

The V and J genes are TRBV30 and TRBJ2-7; tentatively, D is TRBD1 or TRBD2 (5 bases each). Germline V lookup: CDR1 GTSNPN, CDR2 SVGIG (reference sequence). Trimming removed 5 bases at V and 3 bases at J, with 8 bases between. The CDR3 has 11 amino acids. DNA for the CDR3: TGTGCCTGGGGGACCGGCTACGAGCAGTACTTC. Encoded protein: CAWGTGYEQYF.

The chain links TRBV5-1 to TRBJ1-4; D unclear. Germline CDR1 reads SGHRS; CDR2 reads YFSETQ. The CDR3 is made up of 16 amino acids. With 4 bases removed from V and 3 bases from J, the gap between germline ends came to 16 bases. The CDR3 sequence is CASSPSLSASNEKLFF. The DNA for the CDR3 is TGCGCCAGCAGCCCTTCCCTCAGTGCCTCTAATGAAAAACTGTTTTTT.

The chain combines TRBV11-3 with TRBJ2-5; D may match TRBD1 or TRBD2 (5 bases each). The CDR3 covers 13 residues. Trimming left V 4 bases short and J 3 bases short, with 9 bases between. Germline values: CDR1 SGHNT, CDR2 YENEEA. In nucleotides, the CDR3 is TGTGCCAGCAGCTCAGGGACGAAAGAGACCCAGTACTTC. The encoded protein is CASSSGTKETQYF.

This clone has a single count. V usage is TRBV30 and J usage is TRBJ1-1; D unclear. The CDR3 runs 12 residues. Germline values: CDR1 GTSNPN, CDR2 SVGIG (reference sequence). V shed 5 bases and J shed 4 bases, with 11 bases lying between them. The DNA of the CDR3 is TGTGCCTGGGGGCAGCTCCTCACTGAAGCTTTCTTT. Its translation: CAWGQLLTEAFF.

V and J are TRBV9 and TRBJ2-6; the D is unclear. Germline lookup yields CDR1 SGDLS and CDR2 YYNGEE. V was cut by 7 bases and J by 1 base, with 6 bases left in between. CDR3 length: 13 residues. The CDR3 bases are TGTGCCAGCCGGAAATCTGGGGCCAACGTCCTGACTTTC. Translation: CASRKSGANVLTF.

The genes are TRBV27 and TRBJ1-5, with D unresolved. Germline V gives CDR1 MNHEY, CDR2 SMNVEV (reference sequence). V lost 1 base and J 2 bases, leaving 15 bases between the germline ends. CDR3 length: 17 amino acids. The CDR3 loop is CASSLLPLENGNQPQHF. The DNA of the CDR3 is TGTGCCAGCAGTTTATTACCGCTGGAAAATGGCAATCAGCCCCAGCATTTT.